Listed here are 15 T cell receptor beta chains from one sample, sequenced in a study of cytomegalovirus exposure and HLA in healthy donors. PCR amplification relied on 60 Vbeta primers (plus 13 Jbeta primers). TCRdb's copy holds only in-frame clones and misses some; the assay was immunoSEQ multiplex PCR. The data include around 140,000 clones; the top ten clones carry 0.85% to 1%. The sample taken for sequencing was PBMCs. These receptors all come from a male donor in good health and CMV-seronegative.

The chain recombines TRBV6-5 with TRBJ1-1; 9 positions match TRBD1. This CDR3 has 14 residues. The V gene end was trimmed by 6 bases and the J gene end by 1 base; junction bases not matched to a gene: 3. Germline V lookup: CDR1 MNHEY, CDR2 SVGAGI. The DNA of the CDR3 is TGTGCCAGCAGGGGGACAGGGACGAACACTGAAGCTTTCTTT. Translation gives CASRGTGTNTEAFF.

The V and J genes are TRBV19 and TRBJ2-2; 8 bases fit TRBD1. The CDR3 runs to 15 residues. V lost 5 bases to trimming and J lost 5 bases; unmatched junction nucleotides: 7. Germline CDR1 is LNHDA and CDR2 is SQIVND (reference sequence). CDR3: CASSSRQGRTGELFF. As DNA, the CDR3 is TGTGCCAGTAGTTCCCGACAGGGGAGGACCGGGGAGCTGTTTTTT.

The chain carries TRBV5-4 and TRBJ2-7; TRBD1 matches at 8 bases. Unmatched junction bases numbered 3, after V lost 4 bases and J lost 0 bases. CDR3 length: 14 amino acids. CDR1 and CDR2 from the germline V gene are SGHNT and YYREEE (reference sequence). The CDR3: CASSVRGPSYEQYF. The CDR3 nucleotides read TGTGCCAGCAGCGTCAGGGGGCCCTCCTACGAGCAGTACTTC.

The rearrangement uses TRBV4-3 and TRBJ2-2, with D maybe TRBD1 (6 bases). The V gene lost 4 bases and the J gene lost 7 bases, with 13 bases spanning the gap. This CDR3 is 14 amino acids long. Germline V lookup: CDR1 LGHNA, CDR2 YSLEER. CDR3 bases: TGCGCCAGCAGCCCCCCCGGACAGAGCGGGGAGCTGTTTTTT. This encodes CASSPPGQSGELFF.

This chain links TRBV7-9 with TRBJ2-2; 7 bases fit TRBD1. CDR1 SEHNR and CDR2 FQNEAQ come from the germline V gene (reference sequence). Trimming at V came to 5 bases and at J to 3 bases, leaving 6 bases not matched to a gene. This CDR3 has 15 residues. The CDR3 spells CASSPTQGYTGELFF. The CDR3, as DNA: TGTGCCAGCAGCCCAACACAGGGGTACACCGGGGAGCTGTTTTTT. Looking up the rest from reference TRBV7-9 and TRBJ2-2 gives the full variable domain: DTGVSQNPRHKITKRGQNVTFRCDPISEHNRLYWYRQTLGQGPEFLTYFQNEAQLEKSRLLSDRFSAERPKGSFSTLEIQRTEQGDSAMYLCASSPTQGYTGELFFGEGSRLTVL.

The genes are TRBV4-3 and TRBJ1-5; D is undetermined. Per the germline V gene, CDR1 is LGHNA and CDR2 is YSLEER. V was clipped by 3 bases and J by 5 bases, with 11 bases between them. The CDR3 sequence is 14 residues long. CDR3 nucleotides: TGCGCCAGCAGCCATGACCCCGGAGATCAGCCCCAGCATTTT. The encoded protein is CASSHDPGDQPQHF.

This chain uses TRBV7-9 with TRBJ2-1; TRBD2 matches at 11 bases. The ends lost 5 bases at V and 4 bases at J; junction bases unmatched: 7. Germline CDR1 and CDR2: SEHNR and FQNEAQ (reference sequence). This CDR3 spans 16 amino acids. CDR3 amino acids: CASSQMGLAEYNEQFF. CDR3 coding DNA: TGTGCCAGCAGCCAGATGGGACTAGCGGAGTACAATGAGCAGTTCTTC.

This chain connects TRBV28 to TRBJ1-5; no firm D call. Germline lookup yields CDR1 MDHEN and CDR2 SYDVKM. Trimming took off 6 bases at V and 5 bases at J, with 11 bases between the two ends. The CDR3 is made up of 13 amino acids. For the CDR3, the DNA is TGTGCCAGCAGCACCGTAGATTATCAGCCCCAGCATTTT. It codes for CASSTVDYQPQHF.

This rearrangement joins TRBV30 to TRBJ2-1, with D possibly TRBD2 on 5 matching bases. Deletions cut 3 bases from V and 9 bases from J, with 15 bases between. Per germline, CDR1 GTSNPN and CDR2 SVGIG (reference sequence). The CDR3 has 13 amino acids. The CDR3 DNA is TGTGCCTGGAGCGAGGCAATAGGGAGTGAGCAGTTCTTC. Its translation is CAWSEAIGSEQFF.

The chain recombines TRBV6-6 with TRBJ2-4; 12 positions agree with TRBD1. Trimming cost V 5 bases and J 7 bases; bases outside gene matches: 9. The CDR3 sequence is 16 residues long. Germline V gene sequence: CDR1 MNHNY, CDR2 SVGAGI (reference sequence). The DNA of the CDR3 is TGTGCCAGCAGTCGGACCGGGACAGGGGGCGCGAACATTCAGTACTTC. The encoded protein is CASSRTGTGGANIQYF.

The V call is TRBV2, the J call TRBJ2-5, with TRBD2 identical over 7 bases. With 3 bases clipped from V and 4 bases from J, the junction kept 5 bases outside the gene matches. The germline V gene has CDR1 SNHLY and CDR2 FYNNEI. The CDR3 is 14 amino acids. CDR3 bases: TGTGCCAGCAGTGACGTCTTAGCGGGAGAGACCCAGTACTTC. The encoded protein is CASSDVLAGETQYF.

The rearrangement links TRBV7-2 to TRBJ1-2; a possible D gene is TRBD1 (6 bases). CDR3 length equals 18 residues. The ends were cut back, 5 bases at V and 0 bases at J, with 22 bases in the middle. Germline values: CDR1 SGHTA, CDR2 FQGNSA. The CDR3 loop is CASSHTQGTPTPNYGYTF. CDR3 DNA sequence: TGTGCCAGCAGCCATACGCAGGGGACGCCAACACCTAACTATGGCTACACCTTC.

The chain links TRBV28 to TRBJ1-2, with TRBD1 matching 9 bases. With V trimmed by 3 bases and J by 8 bases, 1 base remained unmatched. The germline gives CDR1 MDHEN, CDR2 SYDVKM. This CDR3 has 12 residues. The CDR3 here is CASSLDRGGYTF. As DNA, the CDR3 is TGTGCCAGCAGTTTGGACAGGGGCGGCTACACCTTC.

The V call is TRBV12-5, the J call TRBJ2-7, with D tentatively TRBD2 (6 bases). V lost 6 bases, J lost 2 bases, and 14 bases lay in between. There are 14 residues in the CDR3. The V gene's germline CDR1 is LGHNT and CDR2 FRNRAP. The CDR3 protein is CASGPSGPAYEQYF. In DNA form, the CDR3 reads TGTGCTAGTGGCCCCAGCGGGCCTGCCTACGAGCAGTACTTC.

V and J are TRBV7-6 and TRBJ2-7; D unclear. Trimming cost V 5 bases and J 5 bases, with 10 bases left between them. This CDR3 spans 12 amino acids. The germline V gene has CDR1 SGHVS and CDR2 FNYEAQ. DNA of the CDR3: TGTGCCAGCAGCCCTCGGTCGGACGAGCAGTACTTC. Protein product: CASSPRSDEQYF. The variable domain in full, with the rest retrieved from reference TRBV7-6 and TRBJ2-7, is GAGVSQSPRYKVTKRGQDVALRCDPISGHVSLYWYRQALGQGPEFLTYFNYEAQQDKSGLPNDRFSAERPEGSISTLTIQRTEQRDSAMYRCASSPRSDEQYFGPGTRLTVT.